Presented here are 22 T cell receptor beta chains from one specimen sequenced in a study of T cell responses to AZD1222 COVID-19 vaccine (dated by TCRdb to the early 2020s). Library preparation was by the immunoSEQ multiplex PCR assay. TCRdb limited this immuneACCESS table to in-frame rearrangements with V and J called. A share of clones is missing; checked studies link under half to unresolved V genes, and the rest is unexplained. The sample records approximately 200,000 clones, approximately 95% of which are singletons. Of the sample, around 1% falls within the top ten clones. The time point label of this sample denotes: about 28 days (+/-7) after the second vaccine dose. The specimen was peripheral blood, collected 28 days after the second AZD1222 dose. The receptors here all came from an adult who received the AZD1222 COVID-19 vaccine.

The J gene is TRBJ1-3, the V gene TRBV6-5, with unresolved D. The CDR3 runs 14 residues. Looked up from germline, CDR1 is MNHEY and CDR2 is SVGAGI. V lost 8 bases to trimming and J lost 3 bases, with 14 bases between them. The CDR3 is CASRDPGIGNTIYF. The DNA of the CDR3 is TGTGCCAGCCGAGACCCGGGGATTGGAAACACCATATATTTT.

This clone was observed a few times. The genes are TRBV2 and TRBJ2-2; the match to TRBD1 covers 8 bases. The CDR3 consists of 15 residues. CDR1 is SNHLY and CDR2 is FYNNEI in the germline V gene. After removal of 11 bases from V and 4 bases from J, the junction contained 12 bases not matched to a gene. CDR3 sequence reads: CASMGDTGGTGELFF. In nucleotides, the CDR3 is TGTGCCTCCATGGGGGATACAGGGGGCACCGGGGAGCTGTTTTTT.

V is TRBV5-1 and J is TRBJ1-2, with 8 bases fitting TRBD1. Per germline, CDR1 SGHRS and CDR2 YFSETQ. V shed 4 bases and J 2 bases; nucleotides not matched to a gene: 10. The CDR3 loop spans 16 amino acids. CDR3 protein: CASSKPTGDRNYGYTF. The CDR3 coding sequence is TGCGCCAGCAGCAAACCCACAGGGGACAGGAACTATGGCTACACCTTC.

This clone was seen just once. The chain employs TRBV28 and TRBJ1-1; the D gene is possibly TRBD1 (6 bases). Between the trimmed V and J ends, which lost 5 bases and 4 bases, there was a span of 17 bases. Per the germline V gene, CDR1 is MDHEN and CDR2 is SYDVKM. The CDR3 has 15 residues. In DNA form, the CDR3 reads TGTGCCAGCAGTCCCACCCTCGGAGGGGGCACTGAAGCTTTCTTT. Translation gives CASSPTLGGGTEAFF. Drawing the rest from reference TRBV28 and TRBJ1-1, the complete variable domain is DVKVTQSSRYLVKRTGEKVFLECVQDMDHENMFWYRQDPGLGLRLIYFSYDVKMKEKGDIPEGYSVSREKKERFSLILESASTNQTSMYLCASSPTLGGGTEAFFGQGTRLTVV.

The V and J genes are TRBV5-8 and TRBJ1-3; D gene ambiguous. V shed 2 bases and J shed 4 bases, with 16 bases lying between them. Germline assignment: CDR1 SGHTS and CDR2 YDEGEE. The CDR3 is 16 residues long. The CDR3 is CASSFTYVDRGNTIYF. The CDR3 DNA is TGTGCCAGCAGCTTCACCTACGTCGACCGCGGAAACACCATATATTTT.

The genes are TRBV6-4 and TRBJ2-3, with no clear D. The CDR3 has 14 amino acids. Trimming removed 2 bases at V and 0 bases at J, with 6 bases between. The germline V gene has CDR1 MRHNA and CDR2 SNTAGT. CDR3 region: CASSDRASTDTQYF. CDR3 coding DNA: TGTGCCAGCAGTGACCGGGCAAGCACAGATACGCAGTATTTT.

The chain has TRBV3-1 (or the pseudogene TRBV3-2) and TRBJ1-4; TRBD1 might be the D (5 bases). CDR3 length: 14 residues. Trimming pared 1 base from V and 4 bases from J, leaving 7 bases between. Germline V CDR1 and CDR2: LGHDT, YNNKEL (reference sequence). CDR3 residues: CASSQGGNNEKLFF. DNA for the CDR3: TGTGCCAGCAGCCAAGGGGGCAATAATGAAAAACTGTTTTTT.

This clone occurred once. The V gene is TRBV5-4, the J gene TRBJ2-2; TRBD1 agrees at 10 bases. The CDR3 has 18 residues. The ends lost 4 bases at V and 4 bases at J; junction bases unmatched: 13. CDR1 is SGHNT, CDR2 YYREEE, per germline (reference sequence). CDR3 protein: CASSIPFHGTGVTGELFF. The DNA for the CDR3 is TGTGCCAGCAGCATTCCGTTTCACGGGACAGGGGTCACCGGGGAGCTGTTTTTT.

The sample holds one count of this clone. The V gene is TRBV2, the J gene TRBJ1-6; D not resolved. V lost 5 bases and J 6 bases, leaving 14 bases between the germline ends. The germline V gene has CDR1 SNHLY and CDR2 FYNNEI. The CDR3 is 15 amino acids. CDR3 nucleotide sequence: TGTGCCAGCAGTCCTGGGTCTGGCTTTAATTCACCCCTCCACTTT. It codes for CASSPGSGFNSPLHF.

The CDR3 spells CASSQPFRGPNTGELFF. In DNA, the CDR3 is TGTGCCAGCAGCCAACCCTTTCGAGGGCCTAACACCGGGGAGCTGTTTTTT. The J gene is TRBJ2-2, the V gene TRBV4-2, with D possibly TRBD2 on 5 matching bases. The germline V gene encodes CDR1 LGHNA and CDR2 YNFKEQ. The CDR3 contains 17 residues. Trimming removed 2 bases at V and 2 bases at J, with 15 bases between.

This chain connects TRBV10-1 to TRBJ2-3; weak D call: TRBD2 (6 bases). V was cut by 2 bases and J by 5 bases, with 20 bases left in between. The germline V gene encodes CDR1 WNHNN and CDR2 SYGVQD (reference sequence). The CDR3 extends over 17 amino acids. The CDR3, as DNA: TGCGCCAGCAGTGAGACCGGGACGGTTGGGAGGCGAGATACGCAGTATTTT. It yields the protein CASSETGTVGRRDTQYF.

The chain uses TRBV25-1 and TRBJ1-4; tentative D call: TRBD1 (5 bases). This CDR3 has 13 residues. Per the germline V gene, CDR1 is MGHDK and CDR2 is SYGVNS. The V and J ends lost 2 bases and 10 bases respectively, with 11 bases between them. This CDR3 reads CASSEGGFGKLFF. CDR3 coding DNA: TGTGCCAGCAGTGAAGGGGGGTTTGGAAAACTGTTTTTT.

The chain is built from TRBV7-3 and TRBJ1-1; TRBD1 is a possible D gene (5 bases). The CDR3 spans 14 residues. The germline CDR1 and CDR2 sequences are SGHTA and FQGTGA. The V gene lost 5 bases and the J gene lost 4 bases, with 14 bases spanning the gap. The CDR3 loop reads CASSANRGFTEAFF. The CDR3, as DNA: TGTGCCAGCAGCGCCAATCGGGGGTTCACTGAAGCTTTCTTT.

CDR3 DNA sequence: TGTGCCAGCAGCCGGACGGACAGGAGCACTGAAGCTTTCTTT. It translates to CASSRTDRSTEAFF. The chain carries TRBV4-2 and TRBJ1-1, with TRBD1 matching over 7 bases. V trimming: 4 bases; J trimming: 4 bases; junction bases outside the gene matches: 6. CDR3 size: 14 residues. CDR1 and CDR2 from the germline V gene are LGHNA and YNFKEQ.

This clone came up once. The chain has TRBV5-6 and TRBJ1-4, with D possibly TRBD1 on 6 matching bases. The V and J ends lost 1 base and 8 bases respectively, with 12 bases between them. The CDR3 runs 14 residues. Germline loops: CDR1 SGHDT, CDR2 YYEEEE. CDR3 DNA sequence: TGTGCCAGCAGCTTGATCCGGGGGCGAGAAAAACTGTTTTTT. Translation gives CASSLIRGREKLFF.

The gene calls are TRBV29-1 and TRBJ1-5, with D tentatively TRBD1 (5 bases). Germline V gene data show CDR1 as SQVTM and CDR2 as ANQGSEA. This CDR3 comprises 13 residues. The V gene lost 7 bases and the J gene lost 1 base, with 11 bases spanning the gap. The DNA for the CDR3 is TGCAGCGCTCGGGGGGGAAGCAATCAGCCCCAGCATTTT. Translation: CSARGGSNQPQHF.

This clone was recorded once. The chain joins TRBV9 to TRBJ1-2, with D maybe TRBD1 (5 bases). The CDR3 has 15 amino acids. Per the germline V gene, CDR1 is SGDLS and CDR2 is YYNGEE. The germline V and J ends were trimmed by 4 bases and 4 bases, with 17 bases remaining between them. The CDR3: CASSPRRGDGYGYTF. For the CDR3, the DNA is TGTGCCAGCAGCCCCAGGAGAGGGGACGGCTATGGCTACACCTTC.

J is TRBJ2-7 and V is TRBV6-1; no definite D call. This CDR3 has 14 amino acids. Trimming stripped 1 base from V and 0 bases from J, with 7 bases between. From germline, CDR1 is MNHNS and CDR2 SASEGT. The CDR3 coding sequence is TGTGCCAGCAGTGAAGGGCAGAGCTCCTACGAGCAGTACTTC. Translated: CASSEGQSSYEQYF.

V and J are TRBV19 and TRBJ1-5, with TRBD1 as a possible D gene (5 bases). V was pared by 5 bases and J by 6 bases, with 14 bases between. This CDR3 spans 14 amino acids. CDR1 and CDR2 (germline): LNHDA, SQIVND (reference sequence). The CDR3 sequence is CASSRTSRGQPQHF. In DNA, the CDR3 is TGTGCCAGTAGTCGGACATCCCGCGGTCAGCCCCAGCATTTT.

The rearrangement joins TRBV9 to TRBJ1-1; no clear D gene. Trimming shortened V by 3 bases and J by 0 bases, and 9 bases separated the two germline ends. The germline gives CDR1 SGDLS, CDR2 YYNGEE. There are 14 residues in the CDR3. CDR3 residues: CASSAQTVNTEAFF. The CDR3 region has the DNA TGTGCCAGCAGCGCACAGACCGTGAACACTGAAGCTTTCTTT.

The genes are TRBV3-1 (or the pseudogene TRBV3-2) and TRBJ2-5; no clear D gene. This CDR3 spans 14 amino acids. Deletions cut 3 bases from V and 1 base from J, with 9 bases between. The germline gives CDR1 LGHDT, CDR2 YNNKEL (reference sequence). CDR3 sequence reads: CASSHPTTQETQYF. CDR3 nucleotides: TGTGCCAGCAGCCATCCCACTACCCAAGAGACCCAGTACTTC.

This chain connects TRBV4-2 to TRBJ2-1, with TRBD1 matching 8 bases. With 3 bases clipped from V and 5 bases from J, the junction kept 6 bases outside the gene matches. The CDR3 loop spans 15 amino acids. The germline V gene has CDR1 LGHNA and CDR2 YNFKEQ. CDR3 loop: CASSQLDRDDNEQFF. The DNA of the CDR3 is TGTGCCAGCAGCCAGCTGGACAGGGACGACAATGAGCAGTTCTTC.